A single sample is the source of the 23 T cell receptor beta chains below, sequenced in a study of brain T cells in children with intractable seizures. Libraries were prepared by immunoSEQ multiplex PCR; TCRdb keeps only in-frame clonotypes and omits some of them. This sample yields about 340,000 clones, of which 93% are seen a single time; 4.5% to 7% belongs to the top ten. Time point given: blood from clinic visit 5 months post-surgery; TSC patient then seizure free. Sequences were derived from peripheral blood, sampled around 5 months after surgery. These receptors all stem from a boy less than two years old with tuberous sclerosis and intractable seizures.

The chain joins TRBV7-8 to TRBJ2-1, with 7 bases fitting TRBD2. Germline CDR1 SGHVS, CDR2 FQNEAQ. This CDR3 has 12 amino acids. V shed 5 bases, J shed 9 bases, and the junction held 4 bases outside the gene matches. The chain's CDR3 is CASSPPGGEQFF. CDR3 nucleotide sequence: TGTGCCAGCAGCCCCCCGGGGGGTGAGCAGTTCTTC.

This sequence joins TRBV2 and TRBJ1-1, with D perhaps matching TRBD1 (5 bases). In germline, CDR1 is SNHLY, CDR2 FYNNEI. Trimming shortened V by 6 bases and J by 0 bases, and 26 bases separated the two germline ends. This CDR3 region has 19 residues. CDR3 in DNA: TGTGCCAGCAGCCCCCGGGGGTCGGGAAGACGGACGATGAACACTGAAGCTTTCTTT. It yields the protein CASSPRGSGRRTMNTEAFF.

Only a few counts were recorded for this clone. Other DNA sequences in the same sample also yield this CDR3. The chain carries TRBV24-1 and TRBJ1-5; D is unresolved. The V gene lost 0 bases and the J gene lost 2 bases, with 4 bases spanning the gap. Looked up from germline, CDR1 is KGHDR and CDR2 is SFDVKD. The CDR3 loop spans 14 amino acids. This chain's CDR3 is CATSDLQGNQPQHF. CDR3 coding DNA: TGTGCCACCAGTGATTTGCAGGGCAATCAGCCCCAGCATTTT.

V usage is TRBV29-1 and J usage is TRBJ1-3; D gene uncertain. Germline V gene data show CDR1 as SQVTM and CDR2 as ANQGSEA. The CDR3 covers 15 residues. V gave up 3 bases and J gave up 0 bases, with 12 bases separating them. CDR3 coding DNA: TGCAGCGTTGATCGGGGTATCTACTCTGGAAACACCATATATTTT. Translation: CSVDRGIYSGNTIYF.

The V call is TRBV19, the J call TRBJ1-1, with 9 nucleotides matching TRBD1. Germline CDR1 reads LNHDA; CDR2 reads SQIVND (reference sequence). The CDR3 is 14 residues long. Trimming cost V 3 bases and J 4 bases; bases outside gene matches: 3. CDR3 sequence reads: CASSITGGSTEAFF. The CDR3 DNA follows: TGTGCCAGTAGTATCACAGGGGGCTCCACTGAAGCTTTCTTT.

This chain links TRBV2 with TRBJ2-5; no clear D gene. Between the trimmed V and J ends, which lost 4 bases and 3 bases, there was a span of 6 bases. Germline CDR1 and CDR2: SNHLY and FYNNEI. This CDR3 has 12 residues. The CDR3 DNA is TGTGCCAGCAGTGTTGGTGAAGAGACCCAGTACTTC. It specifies CASSVGEETQYF.

The CDR3 protein is CASSELVETYEQYF. CDR3 bases: TGTGCCAGCAGTGAATTGGTGGAGACCTACGAGCAGTACTTC. V and J are TRBV6-1 and TRBJ2-7; D call uncertain. Trimming stripped 2 bases from V and 2 bases from J, with 10 bases between. Germline CDR1 MNHNS, CDR2 SASEGT. The CDR3 contains 14 residues.

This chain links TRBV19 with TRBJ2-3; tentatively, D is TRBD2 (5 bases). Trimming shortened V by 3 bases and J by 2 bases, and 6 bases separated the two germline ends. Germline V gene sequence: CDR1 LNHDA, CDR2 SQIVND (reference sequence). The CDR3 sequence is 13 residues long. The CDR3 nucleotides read TGTGCCAGTAGTATCGGGGTCACAGATACGCAGTATTTT. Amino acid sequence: CASSIGVTDTQYF.

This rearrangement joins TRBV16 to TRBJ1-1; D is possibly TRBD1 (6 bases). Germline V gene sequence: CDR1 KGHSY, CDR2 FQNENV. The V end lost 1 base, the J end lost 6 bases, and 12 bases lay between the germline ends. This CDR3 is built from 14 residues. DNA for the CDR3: TGTGCCAGCAGCCAATTCGGCAGGGGATCTGAAGCTTTCTTT. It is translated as CASSQFGRGSEAFF. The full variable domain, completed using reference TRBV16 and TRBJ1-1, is GEEVAQTPKHLVRGEGQKAKLYCAPIKGHSYVFWYQQVLKNEFKFLISFQNENVFDETGMPKERFSAKCLPNSPCSLEIQATKLEDSAVYFCASSQFGRGSEAFFGQGTRLTVV.

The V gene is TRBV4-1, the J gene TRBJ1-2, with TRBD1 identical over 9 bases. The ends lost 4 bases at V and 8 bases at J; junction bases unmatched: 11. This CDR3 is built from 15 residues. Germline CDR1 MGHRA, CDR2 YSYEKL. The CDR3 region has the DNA TGCGCCAGCAGCCCAATTAATACAGGGGGCGGCGGCTACACCTTC. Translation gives CASSPINTGGGGYTF.

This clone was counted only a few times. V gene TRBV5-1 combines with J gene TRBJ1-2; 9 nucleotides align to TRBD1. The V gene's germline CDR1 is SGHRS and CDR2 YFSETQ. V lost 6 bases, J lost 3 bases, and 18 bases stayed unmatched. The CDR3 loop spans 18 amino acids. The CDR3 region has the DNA TGCGCCAGCACCCTAGGGGTCACAGGGGGCACTCTAGACTATGGCTACACCTTC. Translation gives CASTLGVTGGTLDYGYTF.

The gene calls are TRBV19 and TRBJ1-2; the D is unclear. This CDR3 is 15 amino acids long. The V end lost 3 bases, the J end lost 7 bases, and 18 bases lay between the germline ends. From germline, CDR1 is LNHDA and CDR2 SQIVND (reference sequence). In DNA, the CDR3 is TGTGCCAGTAGTATCGAGGGCTGGGGAGCTCCTGGCTACACCTTC. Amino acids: CASSIEGWGAPGYTF.

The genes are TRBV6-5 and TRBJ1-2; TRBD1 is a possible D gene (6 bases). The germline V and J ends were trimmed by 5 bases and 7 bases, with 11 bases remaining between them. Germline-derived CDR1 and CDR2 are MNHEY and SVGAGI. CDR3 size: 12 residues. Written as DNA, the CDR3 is TGTGCCAGCAGTACAGGGTTTGGTGGCTACACCTTC. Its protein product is CASSTGFGGYTF.

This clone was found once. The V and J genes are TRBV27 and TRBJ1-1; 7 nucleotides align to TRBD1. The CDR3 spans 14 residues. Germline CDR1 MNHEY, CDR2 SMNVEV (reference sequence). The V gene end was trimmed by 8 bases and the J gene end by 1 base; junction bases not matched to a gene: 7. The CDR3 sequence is CASQGGPKNTEAFF. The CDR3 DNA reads TGTGCCAGCCAAGGGGGCCCGAAGAACACTGAAGCTTTCTTT.

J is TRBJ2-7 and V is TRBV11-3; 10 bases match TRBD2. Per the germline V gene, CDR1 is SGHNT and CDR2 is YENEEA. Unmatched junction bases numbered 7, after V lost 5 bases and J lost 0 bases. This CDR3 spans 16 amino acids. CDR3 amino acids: CASSARLAGSSYEQYF. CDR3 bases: TGTGCCAGCAGCGCCCGACTAGCGGGTAGCTCCTACGAGCAGTACTTC.

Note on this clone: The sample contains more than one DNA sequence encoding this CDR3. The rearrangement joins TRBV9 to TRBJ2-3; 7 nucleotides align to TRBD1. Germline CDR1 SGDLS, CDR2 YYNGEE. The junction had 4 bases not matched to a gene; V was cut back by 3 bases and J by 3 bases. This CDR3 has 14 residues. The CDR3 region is CASSARGLTDTQYF. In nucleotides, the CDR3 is TGTGCCAGCAGCGCTAGGGGGCTAACAGATACGCAGTATTTT.

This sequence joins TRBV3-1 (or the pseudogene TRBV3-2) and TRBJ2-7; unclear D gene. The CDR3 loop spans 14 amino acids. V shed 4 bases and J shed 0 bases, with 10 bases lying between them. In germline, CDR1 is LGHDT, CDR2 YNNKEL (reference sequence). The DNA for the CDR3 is TGTGCCAGCAGCCCTCGACTTTTCTCCTACGAGCAGTACTTC. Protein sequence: CASSPRLFSYEQYF.

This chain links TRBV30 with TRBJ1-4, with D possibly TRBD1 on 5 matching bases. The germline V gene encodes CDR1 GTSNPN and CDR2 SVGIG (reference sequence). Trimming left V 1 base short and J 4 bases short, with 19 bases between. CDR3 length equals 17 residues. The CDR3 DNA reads TGTGCCTGGAGTGAACTTAGAGCGGGACCTCTTAATGAAAAACTGTTTTTT. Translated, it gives CAWSELRAGPLNEKLFF.

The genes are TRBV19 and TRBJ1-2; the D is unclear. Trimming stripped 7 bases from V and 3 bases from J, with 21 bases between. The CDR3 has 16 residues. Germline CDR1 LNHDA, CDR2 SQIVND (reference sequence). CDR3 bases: TGTGCCAGTAACTCCCACCGGGCAGGAGGCGACTATGGCTACACCTTC. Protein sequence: CASNSHRAGGDYGYTF.

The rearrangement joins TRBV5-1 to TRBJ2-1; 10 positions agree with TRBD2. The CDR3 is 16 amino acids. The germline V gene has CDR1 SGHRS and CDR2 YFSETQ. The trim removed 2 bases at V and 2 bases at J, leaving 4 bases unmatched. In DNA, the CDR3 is TGCGCCAGCAGCTTCGAAGCGGGAGGGCCCTACAATGAGCAGTTCTTC. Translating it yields CASSFEAGGPYNEQFF.

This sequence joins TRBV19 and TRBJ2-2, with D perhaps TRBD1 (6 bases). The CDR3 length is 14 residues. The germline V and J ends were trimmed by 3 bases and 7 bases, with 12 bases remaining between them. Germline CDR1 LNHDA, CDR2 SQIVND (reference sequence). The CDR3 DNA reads TGTGCCAGTAGTATCCTCAGGGGTGGCGGGGAGCTGTTTTTT. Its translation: CASSILRGGGELFF.

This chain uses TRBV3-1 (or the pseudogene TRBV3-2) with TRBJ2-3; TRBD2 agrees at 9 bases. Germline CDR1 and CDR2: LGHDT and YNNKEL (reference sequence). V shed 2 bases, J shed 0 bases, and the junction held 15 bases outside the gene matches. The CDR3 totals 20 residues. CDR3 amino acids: CASSQKSKASGDASTDTQYF. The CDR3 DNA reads TGTGCCAGCAGCCAAAAGTCTAAGGCTAGCGGGGATGCTAGCACAGATACGCAGTATTTT.

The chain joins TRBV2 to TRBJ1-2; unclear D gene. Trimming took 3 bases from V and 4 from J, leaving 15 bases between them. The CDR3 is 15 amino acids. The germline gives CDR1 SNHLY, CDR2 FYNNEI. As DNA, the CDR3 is TGTGCCAGCAGTGATAGCTTCGGGCTCCGCTATGGCTACACCTTC. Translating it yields CASSDSFGLRYGYTF.